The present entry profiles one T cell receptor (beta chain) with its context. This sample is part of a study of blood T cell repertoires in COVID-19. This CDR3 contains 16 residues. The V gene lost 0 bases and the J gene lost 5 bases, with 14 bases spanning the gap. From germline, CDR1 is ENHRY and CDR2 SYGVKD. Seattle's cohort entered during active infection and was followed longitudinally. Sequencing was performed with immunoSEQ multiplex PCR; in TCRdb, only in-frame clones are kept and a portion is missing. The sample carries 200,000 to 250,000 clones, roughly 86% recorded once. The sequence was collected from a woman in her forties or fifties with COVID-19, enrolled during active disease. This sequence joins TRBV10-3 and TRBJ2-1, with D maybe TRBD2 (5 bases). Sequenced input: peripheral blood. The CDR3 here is CAISESGYRDNNEQFF. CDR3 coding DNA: TGTGCCATCAGTGAGTCGGGGTATCGGGATAACAATGAGCAGTTCTTC.